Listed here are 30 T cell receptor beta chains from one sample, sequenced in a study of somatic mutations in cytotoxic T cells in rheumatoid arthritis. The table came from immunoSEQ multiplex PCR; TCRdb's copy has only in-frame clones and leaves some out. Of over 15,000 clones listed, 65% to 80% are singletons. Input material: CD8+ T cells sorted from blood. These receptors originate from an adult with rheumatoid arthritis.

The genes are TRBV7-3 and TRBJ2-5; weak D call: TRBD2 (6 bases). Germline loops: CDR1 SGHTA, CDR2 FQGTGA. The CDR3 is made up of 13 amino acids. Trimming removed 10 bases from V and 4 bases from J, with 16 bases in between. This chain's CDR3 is CATGAGTGETQYF. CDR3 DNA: TGTGCCACTGGGGCGGGGACGGGAGAGACCCAGTACTTC. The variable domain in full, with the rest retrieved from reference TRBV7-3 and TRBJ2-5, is GAGVSQTPSNKVTEKGKYVELRCDPISGHTALYWYRQSLGQGPEFLIYFQGTGAADDSGLPNDRFFAVRPEGSVSTLKIQRTERGDSAVYLCATGAGTGETQYFGPGTRLLVL.

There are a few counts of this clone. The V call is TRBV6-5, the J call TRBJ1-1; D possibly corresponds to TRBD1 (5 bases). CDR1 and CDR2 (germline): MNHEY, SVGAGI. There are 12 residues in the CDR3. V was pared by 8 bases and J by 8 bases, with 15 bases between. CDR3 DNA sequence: TGTGCCAGCGCCTTCTCAGGGCGGGAAGCTTTCTTT. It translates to CASAFSGREAFF.

In DNA, the CDR3 is TGTGCCAGCAGCTTAGCTGCAGGATCCTACGAGCAGTACTTC. It is translated as CASSLAAGSYEQYF. The chain links TRBV11-2 to TRBJ2-7; D remains unclear. The CDR3 length is 14 residues. V was shortened by 1 base and J by 1 base, with 8 bases between the two germline ends. Germline CDR1 reads SGHAT; CDR2 reads FQNNGV.

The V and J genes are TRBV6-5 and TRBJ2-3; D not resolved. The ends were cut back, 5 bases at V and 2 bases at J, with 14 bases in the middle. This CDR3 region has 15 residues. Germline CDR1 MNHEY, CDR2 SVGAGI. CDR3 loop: CASSANLGPTDTQYF. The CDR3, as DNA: TGTGCCAGCAGTGCCAATCTGGGCCCCACAGATACGCAGTATTTT.

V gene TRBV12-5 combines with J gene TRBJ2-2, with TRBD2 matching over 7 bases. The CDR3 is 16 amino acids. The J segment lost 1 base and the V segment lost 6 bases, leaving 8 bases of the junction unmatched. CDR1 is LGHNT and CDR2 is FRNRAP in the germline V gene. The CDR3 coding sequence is TGTGCTAGTGGATCCGCGGGGGATCAGAACACCGGGGAGCTGTTTTTT. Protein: CASGSAGDQNTGELFF.

The CDR3 protein is CASNQGGLYYGYTF. DNA of the CDR3: TGTGCCAGCAATCAGGGAGGGCTCTACTATGGCTACACCTTC. The chain is built from TRBV7-9 and TRBJ1-2; D may be TRBD1 (5 bases). The CDR3 runs to 14 residues. Trimming shortened V by 7 bases and J by 3 bases, and 15 bases separated the two germline ends. The germline V gene encodes CDR1 SEHNR and CDR2 FQNEAQ (reference sequence).

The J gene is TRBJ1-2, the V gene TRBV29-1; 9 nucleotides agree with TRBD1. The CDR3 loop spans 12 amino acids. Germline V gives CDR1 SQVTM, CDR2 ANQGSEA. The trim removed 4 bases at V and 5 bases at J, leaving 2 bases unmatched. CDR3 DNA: TGCAGCGTTGTGACAGGGGGATATGGCTACACCTTC. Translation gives CSVVTGGYGYTF.

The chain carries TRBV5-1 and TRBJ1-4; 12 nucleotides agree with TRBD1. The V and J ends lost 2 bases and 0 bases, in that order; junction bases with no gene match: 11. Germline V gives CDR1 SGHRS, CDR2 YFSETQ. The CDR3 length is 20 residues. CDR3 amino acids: CASSLGDRGRFIATNEKLFF. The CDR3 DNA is TGCGCCAGCAGCTTAGGGGACAGGGGGCGTTTCATTGCAACTAATGAAAAACTGTTTTTT.

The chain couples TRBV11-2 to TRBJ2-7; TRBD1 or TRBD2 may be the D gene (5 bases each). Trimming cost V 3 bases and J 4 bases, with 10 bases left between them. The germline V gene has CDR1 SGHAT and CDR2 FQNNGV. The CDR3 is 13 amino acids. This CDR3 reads CASSLRGGYEQYF. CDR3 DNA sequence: TGTGCCAGCAGCTTGAGGGGCGGGTACGAGCAGTACTTC.

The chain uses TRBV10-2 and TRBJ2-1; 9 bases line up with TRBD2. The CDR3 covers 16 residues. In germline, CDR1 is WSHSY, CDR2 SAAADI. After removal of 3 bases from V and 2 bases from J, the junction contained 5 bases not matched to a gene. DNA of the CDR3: TGCGCCAGCAGTGAATCTCTAGCGGGGCCCTACAATGAGCAGTTCTTC. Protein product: CASSESLAGPYNEQFF.

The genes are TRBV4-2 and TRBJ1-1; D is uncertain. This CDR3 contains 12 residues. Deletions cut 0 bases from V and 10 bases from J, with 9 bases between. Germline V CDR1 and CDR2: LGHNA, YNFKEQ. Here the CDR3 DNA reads TGTGCCAGCAGCCAAGACGTCGTCGGAGCTTTCTTT. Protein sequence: CASSQDVVGAFF.

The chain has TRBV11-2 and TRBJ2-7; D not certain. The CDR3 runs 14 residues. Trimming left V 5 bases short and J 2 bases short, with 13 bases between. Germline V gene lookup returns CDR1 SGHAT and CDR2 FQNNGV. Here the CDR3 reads CASSPQAVAYEQYF. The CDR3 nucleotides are TGTGCCAGCAGCCCTCAGGCAGTGGCCTACGAGCAGTACTTC.

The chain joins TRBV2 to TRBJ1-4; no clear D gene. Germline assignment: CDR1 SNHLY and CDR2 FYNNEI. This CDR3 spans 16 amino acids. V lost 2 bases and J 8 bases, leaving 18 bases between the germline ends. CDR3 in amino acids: CASSESVEENWEKLFF. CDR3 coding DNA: TGTGCCAGCAGTGAATCCGTAGAGGAGAACTGGGAAAAACTGTTTTTT.

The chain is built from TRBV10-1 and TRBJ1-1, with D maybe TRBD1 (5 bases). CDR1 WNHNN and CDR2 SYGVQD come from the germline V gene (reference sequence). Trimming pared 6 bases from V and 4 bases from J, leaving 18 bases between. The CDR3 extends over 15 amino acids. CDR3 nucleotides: TGCGCCAGCAGCCACGTCCCGGGACGGCCCACTGAAGCTTTCTTT. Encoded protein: CASSHVPGRPTEAFF.

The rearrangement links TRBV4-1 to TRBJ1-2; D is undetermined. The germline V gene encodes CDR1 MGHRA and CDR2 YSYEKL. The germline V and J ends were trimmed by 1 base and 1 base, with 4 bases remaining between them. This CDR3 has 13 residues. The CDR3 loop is CASSQVSNYGYTF. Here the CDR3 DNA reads TGCGCCAGCAGCCAAGTCAGTAACTATGGCTACACCTTC.

The CDR3, as DNA: TGTGCCATCAGGGTAGACAGATTTCCCTACGAGCAGTACTTC. Amino acid sequence: CAIRVDRFPYEQYF. This chain links TRBV10-3 with TRBJ2-7, with a weak D call TRBD1 (5 bases). Germline CDR1 is ENHRY and CDR2 is SYGVKD. V lost 6 bases and J lost 2, with 14 bases in between. CDR3 size: 14 residues.

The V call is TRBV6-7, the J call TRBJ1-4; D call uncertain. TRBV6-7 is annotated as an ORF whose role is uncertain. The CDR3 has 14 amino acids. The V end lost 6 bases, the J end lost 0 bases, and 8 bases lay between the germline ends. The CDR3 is CASSSNATNEKLFF. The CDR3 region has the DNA TGTGCCAGCAGCTCCAATGCAACTAATGAAAAACTGTTTTTT.

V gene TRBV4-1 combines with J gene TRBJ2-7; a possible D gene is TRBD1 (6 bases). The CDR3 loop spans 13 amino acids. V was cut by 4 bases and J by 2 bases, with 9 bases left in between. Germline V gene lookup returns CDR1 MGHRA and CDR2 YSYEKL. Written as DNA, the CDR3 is TGCGCCAGCAGCCCGGACAGAGCCTACGAGCAGTACTTC. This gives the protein CASSPDRAYEQYF.

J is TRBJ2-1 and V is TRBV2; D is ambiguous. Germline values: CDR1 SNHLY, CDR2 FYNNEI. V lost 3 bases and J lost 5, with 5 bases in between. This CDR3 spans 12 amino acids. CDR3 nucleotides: TGTGCCAGCAGTGAGTATAACAATGAGCAGTTCTTC. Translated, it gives CASSEYNNEQFF.

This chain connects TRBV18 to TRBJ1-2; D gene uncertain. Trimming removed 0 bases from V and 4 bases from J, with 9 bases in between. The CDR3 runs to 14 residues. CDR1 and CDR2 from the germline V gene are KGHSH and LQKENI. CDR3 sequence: CASSPPEGFYGYTF. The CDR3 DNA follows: TGTGCCAGCTCACCACCAGAGGGCTTCTATGGCTACACCTTC.

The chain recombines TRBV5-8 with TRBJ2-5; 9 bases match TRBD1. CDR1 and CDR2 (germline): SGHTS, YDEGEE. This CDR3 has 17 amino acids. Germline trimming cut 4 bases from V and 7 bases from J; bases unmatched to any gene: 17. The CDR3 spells CASSVGEWDREIGTQYF. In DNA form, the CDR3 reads TGTGCCAGCAGCGTGGGGGAGTGGGACAGGGAAATTGGGACCCAGTACTTC.

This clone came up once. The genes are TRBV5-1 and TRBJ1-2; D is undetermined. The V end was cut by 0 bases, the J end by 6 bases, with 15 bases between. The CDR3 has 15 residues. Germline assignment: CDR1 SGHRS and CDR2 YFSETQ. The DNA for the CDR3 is TGCGCCAGCAGCTTGGTATGGGCAGACCCCCATGGCTACACCTTC. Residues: CASSLVWADPHGYTF.

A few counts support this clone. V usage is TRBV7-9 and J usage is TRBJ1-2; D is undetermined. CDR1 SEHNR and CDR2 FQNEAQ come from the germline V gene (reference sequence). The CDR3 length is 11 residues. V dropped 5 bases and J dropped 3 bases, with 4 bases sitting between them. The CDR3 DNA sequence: TGTGCCAGCAGCCATGACTATGGCTACACCTTC. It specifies CASSHDYGYTF.

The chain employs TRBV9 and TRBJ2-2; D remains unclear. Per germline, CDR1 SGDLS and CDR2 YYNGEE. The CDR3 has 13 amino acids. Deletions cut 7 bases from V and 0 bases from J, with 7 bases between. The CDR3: CASGQSNTGELFF. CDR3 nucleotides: TGTGCCAGCGGGCAGTCGAACACCGGGGAGCTGTTTTTT.

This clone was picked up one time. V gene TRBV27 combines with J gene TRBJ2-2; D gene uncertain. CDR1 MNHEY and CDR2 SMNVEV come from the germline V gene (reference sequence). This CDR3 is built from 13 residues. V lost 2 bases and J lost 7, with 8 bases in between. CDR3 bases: TGTGCCAGCAGTTTAGCGTATGGCGGGGAGCTGTTTTTT. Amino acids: CASSLAYGGELFF.

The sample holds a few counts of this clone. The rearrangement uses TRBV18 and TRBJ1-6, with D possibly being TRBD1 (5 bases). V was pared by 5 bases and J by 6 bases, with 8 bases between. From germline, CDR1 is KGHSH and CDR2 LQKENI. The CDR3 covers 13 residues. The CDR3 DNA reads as TGTGCCAGCTCAAAGGGGTCTAATTCACCCCTCCACTTT. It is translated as CASSKGSNSPLHF. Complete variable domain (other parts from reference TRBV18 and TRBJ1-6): NAGVMQNPRHLVRRRGQEARLRCSPMKGHSHVYWYRQLPEEGLKFMVYLQKENIIDESGMPKERFSAEFPKEGPSILRIQQVVRGDSAAYFCASSKGSNSPLHFGNGTRLTVT.

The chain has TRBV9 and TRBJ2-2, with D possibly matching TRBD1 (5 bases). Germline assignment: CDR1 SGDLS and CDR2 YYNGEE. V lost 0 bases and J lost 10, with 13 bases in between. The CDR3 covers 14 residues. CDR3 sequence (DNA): TGTGCCAGCAGCGTAGGAAAGGGGCCTATGGAGCTGTTTTTT. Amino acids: CASSVGKGPMELFF.

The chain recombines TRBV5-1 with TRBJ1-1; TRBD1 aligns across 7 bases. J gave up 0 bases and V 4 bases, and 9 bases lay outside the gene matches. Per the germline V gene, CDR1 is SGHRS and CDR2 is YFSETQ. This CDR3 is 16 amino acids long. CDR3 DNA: TGCGCCAGCAGCCCGTACCCGGGACAGTTGAACACTGAAGCTTTCTTT. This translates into CASSPYPGQLNTEAFF.

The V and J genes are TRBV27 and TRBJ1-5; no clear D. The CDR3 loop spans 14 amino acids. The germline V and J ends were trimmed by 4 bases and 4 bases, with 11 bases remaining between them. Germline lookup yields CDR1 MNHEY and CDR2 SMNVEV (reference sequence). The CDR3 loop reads CASSSLGINQPQHF. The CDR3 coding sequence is TGTGCCAGCAGTTCTTTAGGGATTAATCAGCCCCAGCATTTT.

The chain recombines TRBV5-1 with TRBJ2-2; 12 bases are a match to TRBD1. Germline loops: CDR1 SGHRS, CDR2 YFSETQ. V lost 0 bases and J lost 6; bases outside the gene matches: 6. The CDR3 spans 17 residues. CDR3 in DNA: TGCGCCAGCAGCTTGGAGGGACAGGGGGCATATGCCGGGGAGCTGTTTTTT. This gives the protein CASSLEGQGAYAGELFF.